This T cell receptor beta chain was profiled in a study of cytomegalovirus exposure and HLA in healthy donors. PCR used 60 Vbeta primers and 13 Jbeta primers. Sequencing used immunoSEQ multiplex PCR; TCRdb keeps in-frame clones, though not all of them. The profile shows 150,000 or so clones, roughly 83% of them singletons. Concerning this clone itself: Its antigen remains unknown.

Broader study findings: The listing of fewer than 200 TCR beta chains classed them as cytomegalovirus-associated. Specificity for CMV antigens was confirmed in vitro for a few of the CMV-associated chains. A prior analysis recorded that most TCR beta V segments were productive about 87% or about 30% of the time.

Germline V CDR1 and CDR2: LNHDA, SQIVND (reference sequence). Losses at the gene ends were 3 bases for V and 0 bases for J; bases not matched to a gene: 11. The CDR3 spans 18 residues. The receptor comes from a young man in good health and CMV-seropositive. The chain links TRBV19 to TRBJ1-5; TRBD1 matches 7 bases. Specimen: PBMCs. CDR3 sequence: CASSMRTGLLFSNQPQHF. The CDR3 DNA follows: TGTGCCAGTAGTATGCGGACAGGATTATTATTTAGCAATCAGCCCCAGCATTTT.